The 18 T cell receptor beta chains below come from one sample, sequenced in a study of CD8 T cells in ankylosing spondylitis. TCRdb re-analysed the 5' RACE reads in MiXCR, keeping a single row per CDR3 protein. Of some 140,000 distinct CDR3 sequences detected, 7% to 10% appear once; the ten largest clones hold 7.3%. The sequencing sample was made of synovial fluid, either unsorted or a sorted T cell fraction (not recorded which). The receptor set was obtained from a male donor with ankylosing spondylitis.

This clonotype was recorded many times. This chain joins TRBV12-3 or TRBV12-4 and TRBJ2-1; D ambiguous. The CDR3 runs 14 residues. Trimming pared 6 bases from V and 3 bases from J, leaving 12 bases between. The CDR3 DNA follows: TGTGCCAGCAGCCCCGTCATGGGCTACAATGAGCAGTTCTTC. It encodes CASSPVMGYNEQFF.

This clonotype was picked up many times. The CDR3 protein is CASSLGRGGTEAFF. DNA for the CDR3: TGTGCCAGCAGCCTGGGGCGAGGAGGAACTGAAGCTTTCTTT. The chain combines TRBV27 with TRBJ1-1, with a possible D match to TRBD1 (5 bases). Germline-derived CDR1 and CDR2 are MNHEY and SMNVEV (reference sequence). The germline V and J ends were trimmed by 6 bases and 5 bases, with 16 bases remaining between them. The CDR3 sequence is 14 residues long.

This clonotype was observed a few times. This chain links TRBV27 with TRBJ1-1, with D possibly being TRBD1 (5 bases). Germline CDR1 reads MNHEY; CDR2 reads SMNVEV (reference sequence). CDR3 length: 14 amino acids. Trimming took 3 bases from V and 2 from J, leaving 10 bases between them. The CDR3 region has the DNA TGTGCCAGCAGTTTGGTGGGGCGCAACACTGAAGCTTTCTTT. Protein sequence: CASSLVGRNTEAFF.

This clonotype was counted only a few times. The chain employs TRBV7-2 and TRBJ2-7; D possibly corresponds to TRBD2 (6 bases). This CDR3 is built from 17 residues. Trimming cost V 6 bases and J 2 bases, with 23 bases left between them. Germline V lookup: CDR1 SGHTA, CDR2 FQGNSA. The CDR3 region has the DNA TGTGCCAGCAGTTTAAACCCCTCCCTGACTAGAACCTACGAGCAGTACTTC. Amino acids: CASSLNPSLTRTYEQYF. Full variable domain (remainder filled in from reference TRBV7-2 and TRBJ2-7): GAGVSQSPSNKVTEKGKDVELRCDPISGHTALYWYRQSLGQGLEFLIYFQGNSAPDKSGLPSDRFSAERTGGSVSTLTIQRTQQEDSAVYLCASSLNPSLTRTYEQYFGPGTRLTVT.

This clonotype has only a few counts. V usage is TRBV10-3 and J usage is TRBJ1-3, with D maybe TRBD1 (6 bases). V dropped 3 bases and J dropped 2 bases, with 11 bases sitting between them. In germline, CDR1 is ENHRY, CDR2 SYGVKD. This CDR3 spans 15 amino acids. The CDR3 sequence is CAISEGGYTGNTIYF. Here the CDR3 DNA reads TGTGCCATCAGTGAAGGGGGTTATACTGGAAACACCATATATTTT.

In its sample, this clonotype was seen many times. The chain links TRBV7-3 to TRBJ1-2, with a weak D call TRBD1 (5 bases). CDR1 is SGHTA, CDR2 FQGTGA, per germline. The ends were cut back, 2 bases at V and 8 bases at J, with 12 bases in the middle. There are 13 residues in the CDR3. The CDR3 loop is CASSLGAGQGYTF. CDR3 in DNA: TGTGCCAGCAGCTTAGGGGCAGGGCAGGGCTACACCTTC. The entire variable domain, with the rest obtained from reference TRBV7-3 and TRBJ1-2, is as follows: GAGVSQTPSNKVTEKGKYVELRCDPISGHTALYWYRQSLGQGPEFLIYFQGTGAADDSGLPNDRFFAVRPEGSVSTLKIQRTERGDSAVYLCASSLGAGQGYTFGSGTRLTVV.

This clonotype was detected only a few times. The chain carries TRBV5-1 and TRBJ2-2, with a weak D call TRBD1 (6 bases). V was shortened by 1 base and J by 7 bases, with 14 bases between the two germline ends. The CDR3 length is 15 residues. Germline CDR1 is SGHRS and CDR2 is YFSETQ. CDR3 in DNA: TGCGCCAGCAGCTTGCCGACAGGCCCAGGCGGGGAGCTGTTTTTT. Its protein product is CASSLPTGPGGELFF.

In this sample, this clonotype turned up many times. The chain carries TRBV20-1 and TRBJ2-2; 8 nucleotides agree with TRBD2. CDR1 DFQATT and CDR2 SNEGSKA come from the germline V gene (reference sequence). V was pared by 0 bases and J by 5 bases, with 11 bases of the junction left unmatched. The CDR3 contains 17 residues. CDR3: CSARDHGTRRGTGELFF. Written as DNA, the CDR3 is TGCAGTGCTAGAGACCACGGGACTAGAAGGGGAACCGGGGAGCTGTTTTTT.

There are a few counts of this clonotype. The CDR3 protein is CASQSTGNTIYF. Written as DNA, the CDR3 is TGTGCCAGCCAGTCGACAGGAAACACCATATATTTT. The gene calls are TRBV25-1 and TRBJ1-3, with D hard to call. The CDR3 totals 12 residues. Germline assignment: CDR1 MGHDK and CDR2 SYGVNS. Trimming stripped 8 bases from V and 4 bases from J, with 9 bases between.

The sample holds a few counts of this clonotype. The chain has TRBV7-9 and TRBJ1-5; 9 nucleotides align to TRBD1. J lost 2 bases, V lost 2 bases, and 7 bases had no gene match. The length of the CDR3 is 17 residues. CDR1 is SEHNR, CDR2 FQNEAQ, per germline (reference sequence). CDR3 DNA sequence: TGTGCCAGCAGCTTAAGGGTAAGGGACAGGGGCAATCAGCCCCAGCATTTT. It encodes CASSLRVRDRGNQPQHF.

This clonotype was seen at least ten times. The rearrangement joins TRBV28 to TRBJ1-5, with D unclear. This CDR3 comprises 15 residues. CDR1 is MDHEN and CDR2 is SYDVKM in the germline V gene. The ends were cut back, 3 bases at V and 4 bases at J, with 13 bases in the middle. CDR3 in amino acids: CASSFPGRVNQPQHF. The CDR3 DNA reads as TGTGCCAGCAGTTTTCCCGGCCGGGTTAATCAGCCCCAGCATTTT.

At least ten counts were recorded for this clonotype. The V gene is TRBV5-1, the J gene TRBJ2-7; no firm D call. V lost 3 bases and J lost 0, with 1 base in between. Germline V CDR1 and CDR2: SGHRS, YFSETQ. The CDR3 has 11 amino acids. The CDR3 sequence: CASSYSYEQYF. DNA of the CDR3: TGCGCCAGCAGCTACTCCTACGAGCAGTACTTC.

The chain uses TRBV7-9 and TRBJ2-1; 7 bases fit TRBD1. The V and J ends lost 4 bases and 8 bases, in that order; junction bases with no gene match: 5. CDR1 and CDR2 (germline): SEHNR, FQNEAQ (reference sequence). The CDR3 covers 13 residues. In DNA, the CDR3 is TGTGCCAGCAGCTCACAGGGGTGGGATGAGCAGTTCTTC. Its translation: CASSSQGWDEQFF.

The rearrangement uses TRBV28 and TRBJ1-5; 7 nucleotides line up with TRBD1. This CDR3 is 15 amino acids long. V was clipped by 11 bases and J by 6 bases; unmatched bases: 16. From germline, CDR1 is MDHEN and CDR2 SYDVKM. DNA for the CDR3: TGTGCCTGCGGAGGGGCGGCGGACAGGTTTCAGCCCCAGCATTTT. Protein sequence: CACGGAADRFQPQHF.

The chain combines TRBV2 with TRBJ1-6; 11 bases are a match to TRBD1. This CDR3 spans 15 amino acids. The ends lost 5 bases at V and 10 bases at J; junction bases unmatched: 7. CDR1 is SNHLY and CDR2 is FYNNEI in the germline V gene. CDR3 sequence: CASSIRDRGRSPLHF. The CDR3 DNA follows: TGTGCCAGCAGTATCCGGGACAGGGGGAGATCACCCCTCCACTTT.

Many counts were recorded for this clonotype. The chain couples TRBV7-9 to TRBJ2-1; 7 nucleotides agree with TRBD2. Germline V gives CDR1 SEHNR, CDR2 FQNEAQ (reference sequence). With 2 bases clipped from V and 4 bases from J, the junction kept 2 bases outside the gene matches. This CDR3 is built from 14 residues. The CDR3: CASSLSSGYNEQFF. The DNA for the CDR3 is TGTGCCAGCAGCTTAAGTAGCGGGTACAATGAGCAGTTCTTC. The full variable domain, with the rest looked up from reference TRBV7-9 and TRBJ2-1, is DTGVSQNPRHKITKRGQNVTFRCDPISEHNRLYWYRQTLGQGPEFLTYFQNEAQLEKSRLLSDRFSAERPKGSFSTLEIQRTEQGDSAMYLCASSLSSGYNEQFFGPGTRLTVL.

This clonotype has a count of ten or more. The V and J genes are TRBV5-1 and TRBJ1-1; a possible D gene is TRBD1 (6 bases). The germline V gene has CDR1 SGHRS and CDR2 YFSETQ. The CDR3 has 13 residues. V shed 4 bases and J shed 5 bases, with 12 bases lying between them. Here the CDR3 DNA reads TGCGCCAGCAGCCAAAATCAGGGGACTGAAGCTTTCTTT. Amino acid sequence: CASSQNQGTEAFF. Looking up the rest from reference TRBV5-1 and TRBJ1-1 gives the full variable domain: KAGVTQTPRYLIKTRGQQVTLSCSPISGHRSVSWYQQTPGQGLQFLFEYFSETQRNKGNFPGRFSGRQFSNSRSEMNVSTLELGDSALYLCASSQNQGTEAFFGQGTRLTVV.

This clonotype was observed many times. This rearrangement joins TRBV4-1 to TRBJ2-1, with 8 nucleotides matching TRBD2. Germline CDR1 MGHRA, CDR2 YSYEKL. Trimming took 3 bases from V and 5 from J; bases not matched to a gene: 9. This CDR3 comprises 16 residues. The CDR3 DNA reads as TGCGCCAGCAGCCAGAAAGGACTAGCCCGGGACAATGAGCAGTTCTTC. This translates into CASSQKGLARDNEQFF.